This T cell receptor beta chain was recovered during a study of cytomegalovirus exposure and HLA in healthy donors. Trimming took 2 bases from V and 5 from J; bases not matched to a gene: 7. Germline V CDR1 and CDR2: SGHTA, FQGTGA. This CDR3 region has 16 residues. TCRdb's table, derived via immunoSEQ multiplex PCR, lists solely in-frame clones and lacks some. This table holds under 300,000 clones, around 89% found once. This chain joins TRBV7-3 and TRBJ2-3, with TRBD2 matching over 10 bases. The sequence was obtained from a woman aged 18-35 years in good health and CMV-seronegative. The specimen was PBMCs. The CDR3 spells CASSLLAGELGDTQYF. The CDR3, as DNA: TGTGCCAGCAGCTTACTAGCGGGGGAGTTAGGAGATACGCAGTATTTT.